The 2 T cell receptor beta chains reported below all come from one sample, sequenced in a study of T-cell reconstitution after alpha-beta-depleted transplantation in children. Preparation of the TCRbeta library used unique molecular identifiers. Each CDR3 protein is one row after TCRdb ran MiXCR on the PCR reads. The profile shows about 510,000 distinct CDR3 sequences, more than 9.5% of them singletons. This sample comprised PBMCs, mostly from graft donor cells, obtained 180 days after TCRalphabeta/CD19-depleted stem cell transplant. The receptors stem from a female patient aged 2-15 years who had a stem cell transplant for aplastic anemia, so the T cells may come from the graft donor.

This clonotype has more than one count but fewer than ten. The J gene is TRBJ2-3, the V gene TRBV20-1; TRBD2 matches at 16 bases. The trim removed 0 bases at V and 3 bases at J, leaving 6 bases unmatched. The CDR3 is 18 residues long. CDR1 and CDR2 from the germline V gene are DFQATT and SNEGSKA (reference sequence). The CDR3 is CSARDAGLAGGPTDTQYF. In DNA, the CDR3 is TGCAGTGCTAGAGATGCGGGACTAGCGGGAGGGCCTACAGATACGCAGTATTTT.

This clonotype was counted only a few times. The chain recombines TRBV24-1 with TRBJ2-3; 8 bases map to TRBD1. This CDR3 is built from 16 residues. J gave up 6 bases and V 0 bases, and 7 bases lay outside the gene matches. Germline V gene lookup returns CDR1 KGHDR and CDR2 SFDVKD. CDR3 in DNA: TGTGCCACCAGTGATTTGCTTGGACAGGGCTGGGATACGCAGTATTTT. Residues: CATSDLLGQGWDTQYF.